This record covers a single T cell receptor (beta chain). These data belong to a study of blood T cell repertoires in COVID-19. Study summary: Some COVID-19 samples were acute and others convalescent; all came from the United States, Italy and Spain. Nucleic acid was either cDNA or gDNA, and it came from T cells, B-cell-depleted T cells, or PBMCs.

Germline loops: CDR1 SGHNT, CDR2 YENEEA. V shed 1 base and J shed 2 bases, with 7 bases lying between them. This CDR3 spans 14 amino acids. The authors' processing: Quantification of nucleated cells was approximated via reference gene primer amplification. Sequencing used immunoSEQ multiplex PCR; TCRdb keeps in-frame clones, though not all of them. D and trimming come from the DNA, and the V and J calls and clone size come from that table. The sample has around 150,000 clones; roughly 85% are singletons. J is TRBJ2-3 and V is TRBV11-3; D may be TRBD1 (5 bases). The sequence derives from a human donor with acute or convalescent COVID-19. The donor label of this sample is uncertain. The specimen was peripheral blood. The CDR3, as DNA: TGTGCCAGCAGCTTAGGCAGGGACACAGATACGCAGTATTTT. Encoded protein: CASSLGRDTDTQYF.